A selection of T cell receptor beta chains follows, all from one sample in a study of blood T cell repertoires in COVID-19. Clones were read by immunoSEQ multiplex PCR, and TCRdb kept only the in-frame ones, dropping some. Of about 300,000 clones detected, 86% appear once; the ten largest clones hold around 1.5%. Sequencing was performed on peripheral blood. The receptors were sampled from a woman in her 50s with acute or convalescent COVID-19. The CDR3 runs from the conserved cysteine through the conserved F or W. Each record gives: clone size, D gene, J gene, V gene, CDR3 protein, CDR3 DNA. A D gene is named only where the DNA matches it firmly. The size of a clone is reported for some rows only, either as once, few or many, or as a class for expanded clones.

>NA|TRBD2|TRBJ2-5|TRBV10-3
CAISERLAGESSGETQYF
TGTGCCATCAGTGAGAGGCTAGCGGGAGAGTCCAGCGGAGAGACCCAGTACTTC
>NA|TRBD1|TRBJ2-4|TRBV5-1
CASSFDRAHSDENIQYF
TGCGCCAGCAGCTTTGACAGGGCCCATAGTGACGAAAACATTCAGTACTTC
>NA|NA|TRBJ1-6|TRBV18
CASSPGGRLNSPLHF
TGTGCCAGCTCACCGGGGGGTCGACTCAATTCACCCCTCCACTTT
>NA|TRBD2|TRBJ2-2|TRBV10-3
CAISGLAGVRNTGELFF
TGTGCCATCAGTGGACTAGCGGGAGTTAGGAACACCGGGGAGCTGTTTTTT
>NA|NA|TRBJ1-1|TRBV10-3
CAISEAYTEAFF
TGTGCCATCAGTGAAGCGTACACTGAAGCTTTCTTT
>NA|TRBD2|TRBJ2-1|TRBV7-2
CASSPLAGPYNEQFF
TGTGCCAGCAGCCCACTAGCGGGGCCCTACAATGAGCAGTTCTTC
>NA|TRBD1|TRBJ1-3|TRBV11-3
CASSSGQGDTGNTIYF
TGTGCCAGCAGCTCGGGACAGGGTGATACTGGAAACACCATATATTTT
>few|NA|TRBJ1-3|TRBV7-9
CASSLGGGANGNTIYF
TGTGCCAGCAGCTTAGGTGGGGGCGCGAATGGAAACACCATATATTTT
>once|TRBD2|TRBJ2-1|TRBV4-1
CASSQEWGGQNEQFF
TGCGCCAGCAGCCAAGAGTGGGGGGGTCAAAATGAGCAGTTCTTC
>NA|NA|TRBJ1-3|TRBV18
CASSPNSHSGNTIYF
TGTGCCAGCTCACCGAACAGCCACTCTGGAAACACCATATATTTT
>NA|NA|TRBJ2-7|TRBV5-1
CASSSQERGYYEQYF
TGCGCCAGCAGTTCCCAAGAGAGGGGGTACTACGAGCAGTACTTC
>NA|TRBD1|TRBJ1-3|TRBV28
CASSSGGTASGNTIYF
TGTGCCAGCAGTTCGGGCGGGACAGCCTCTGGAAACACCATATATTTT
>NA|TRBD1|TRBJ1-2|TRBV19
CASSPGQYYGYTF
TGTGCCAGTAGCCCGGGACAGTACTATGGCTACACCTTC
>NA|TRBD1|TRBJ2-1|TRBV2
CASSVAGQVFNEQFF
TGTGCCAGCAGTGTCGCGGGACAGGTTTTCAATGAGCAGTTCTTC
>NA|NA|TRBJ1-1|TRBV5-4
CASSLDSLNTEAFF
TGTGCCAGCAGCTTGGACAGTCTGAACACTGAAGCTTTCTTT
>NA|NA|TRBJ1-1|TRBV9
CASSVDHRMNTEAFF
TGTGCCAGCAGCGTAGACCACAGAATGAACACTGAAGCTTTCTTT
>NA|NA|TRBJ2-1|TRBV4-2
CASSKPGIYNEQFF
TGTGCCAGCAGCAAACCAGGAATCTACAATGAGCAGTTCTTC
>NA|TRBD2|TRBJ2-3|TRBV10-3
CAISPLGLAGATDTQYF
TGTGCCATCAGTCCGCTGGGACTAGCGGGAGCCACAGATACGCAGTATTTT
>once|TRBD2|TRBJ2-5|TRBV5-1
CASSDSGGLETQYF
TGCGCCAGCAGCGACTCGGGAGGGCTGGAGACCCAGTACTTC
>NA|TRBD2|TRBJ2-4|TRBV28
CASSFNPGLAGAKNIQYF
TGTGCCAGCAGTTTTAATCCGGGACTAGCGGGAGCCAAAAACATTCAGTACTTC
>NA|NA|TRBJ2-7|TRBV18
CASSPRAGDHEQYF
TGTGCCAGCTCACCACGAGCAGGGGACCACGAGCAGTACTTC
>NA|NA|TRBJ2-7|TRBV3-1/TRBV3-2
CASSQDTSLREQYF
TGTGCCAGCAGCCAAGATACGTCGCTTAGAGAGCAGTACTTC
>NA|NA|TRBJ2-5|TRBV21-1
CASFRQEYQETQYF
TGTGCCAGTTTCCGACAGGAGTACCAAGAGACCCAGTACTTC
>NA|NA|TRBJ1-5|TRBV6-6
CASSYSGASDQPQHF
TGTGCCAGCAGTTACTCTGGGGCATCAGATCAGCCCCAGCATTTT